This entry lists 23 T cell receptor beta chains sequenced from one sample in a study of cytotoxic CD8 clonotypes in ibrutinib-treated CLL. Produced via immunoSEQ multiplex PCR; TCRdb's table is partial and in-frame only. The data hold about 19,000 clones, with approximately 81% observed a single time. Sequenced material: PBMCs, taken before ibrutinib treatment. Every receptor here comes from a human donor with chronic lymphocytic leukemia.

The chain is built from TRBV4-3 and TRBJ1-2, with a tentative D call TRBD1 (5 bases). Between the trimmed V and J ends, which lost 0 bases and 4 bases, there was a span of 12 bases. CDR1 LGHNA and CDR2 YSLEER come from the germline V gene. The CDR3 consists of 15 residues. The CDR3 nucleotides read TGCGCCAGCAGCCAAGATCGGGACTTAATCTATGGCTACACCTTC. Amino acid sequence: CASSQDRDLIYGYTF.

The chain has TRBV2 and TRBJ2-1; D is possibly TRBD2 (7 bases). The germline CDR1 and CDR2 sequences are SNHLY and FYNNEI. The CDR3 has 15 amino acids. V was shortened by 4 bases and J by 9 bases, with 19 bases between the two germline ends. The CDR3 DNA reads TGTGCCAGCAGTGTATTGGGGGGGGCGGTTGGTGAGCAGTTCTTC. Amino acid sequence: CASSVLGGAVGEQFF. Full variable domain (rest looked up from reference TRBV2 and TRBJ2-1): EPEVTQTPSHQVTQMGQEVILRCVPISNHLYFYWYRQILGQKVEFLVSFYNNEISEKSEIFDDQFSVERPDGSNFTLKIRSTKLEDSAMYFCASSVLGGAVGEQFFGPGTRLTVL.

This clone was found a few times. The chain uses TRBV30 and TRBJ1-4, with TRBD1 identical over 8 bases. Germline CDR1 and CDR2: GTSNPN and SVGIG (reference sequence). The CDR3 spans 14 residues. Trimming at V came to 3 bases and at J to 8 bases, leaving 8 bases not matched to a gene. The CDR3, as DNA: TGTGCCTGGAGCGCAGGACAGGGCCGGGAAAAACTGTTTTTT. It translates to CAWSAGQGREKLFF.

This chain links TRBV10-3 with TRBJ2-5; D is perhaps TRBD2 (5 bases). The V gene lost 3 bases and the J gene lost 5 bases, with 10 bases spanning the gap. Germline V gene lookup returns CDR1 ENHRY and CDR2 SYGVKD. This CDR3 spans 13 amino acids. CDR3 bases: TGTGCCATCAGTGACGGCCGAGGGGAGACCCAGTACTTC. It encodes CAISDGRGETQYF.

This clone was counted a few times. V gene TRBV6-1 combines with J gene TRBJ1-2; D gene uncertain. With 0 bases removed from V and 4 bases from J, the gap between germline ends came to 12 bases. The CDR3 runs to 15 residues. Germline V CDR1 and CDR2: MNHNS, SASEGT. The CDR3 sequence: CASSEAGRRAYGYTF. Written as DNA, the CDR3 is TGTGCCAGCAGTGAAGCGGGCAGACGAGCCTATGGCTACACCTTC.

The chain has TRBV6-5 and TRBJ1-2, with 8 bases lining up with TRBD1. The length of the CDR3 is 14 residues. Germline lookup yields CDR1 MNHEY and CDR2 SVGAGI. V was pared by 6 bases and J by 4 bases, with 7 bases of the junction left unmatched. CDR3 amino acids: CASRRTGSTYGYTF. In DNA form, the CDR3 reads TGTGCCAGCAGGAGGACAGGGAGTACCTATGGCTACACCTTC.

The chain combines TRBV11-2 with TRBJ2-7; 13 nucleotides agree with TRBD2. Germline-derived CDR1 and CDR2 are SGHAT and FQNNGV. The CDR3 has 16 amino acids. The J segment lost 4 bases and the V segment lost 5 bases, leaving 8 bases of the junction unmatched. In nucleotides, the CDR3 is TGTGCCAGCAGCCGATCGGGACTAGCGGGGTTATACGAGCAGTACTTC. Translation gives CASSRSGLAGLYEQYF.

This clone showed up just a few times. The V and J genes are TRBV18 and TRBJ1-2, with D possibly being TRBD1 (5 bases). The germline V gene encodes CDR1 KGHSH and CDR2 LQKENI. Trimming took off 3 bases at V and 3 bases at J, with 11 bases between the two ends. CDR3 length: 14 residues. This CDR3 is CASSPGQADYGYTF. Written as DNA, the CDR3 is TGTGCCAGCTCACCGGGGCAGGCCGACTATGGCTACACCTTC.

This chain links TRBV6-1 with TRBJ2-1; TRBD2 is a possible D gene (5 bases). The germline V and J ends were trimmed by 6 bases and 2 bases, with 14 bases remaining between them. This CDR3 is built from 15 residues. Germline lookup yields CDR1 MNHNS and CDR2 SASEGT. CDR3 protein: CASRPTEATYNEQFF. CDR3 bases: TGTGCCAGCAGACCGACGGAGGCCACCTACAATGAGCAGTTCTTC.

The chain is built from TRBV27 and TRBJ1-4; 7 nucleotides align to TRBD1. CDR3 length equals 13 residues. Unmatched junction bases numbered 3, after V lost 6 bases and J lost 5 bases. The germline V gene encodes CDR1 MNHEY and CDR2 SMNVEV (reference sequence). CDR3 sequence (DNA): TGTGCCAGCAGAGGACAGGCAAATGAAAAACTGTTTTTT. This gives the protein CASRGQANEKLFF.

J is TRBJ1-6 and V is TRBV4-3, with 7 bases fitting TRBD1. CDR1 and CDR2 from the germline V gene are LGHNA and YSLEER. The CDR3 covers 16 residues. With V trimmed by 5 bases and J by 5 bases, 9 bases remained unmatched. The CDR3 loop is CASSESPGQHNSPLHF. In nucleotides, the CDR3 is TGCGCCAGCAGCGAGAGCCCGGGACAGCATAATTCACCCCTCCACTTT.

The sample holds a few counts of this clone. The chain joins TRBV10-3 to TRBJ1-1; 12 bases are a match to TRBD1. CDR3 length: 14 amino acids. V gave up 2 bases and J gave up 9 bases; unmatched junction bases: 4. Germline V gene data show CDR1 as ENHRY and CDR2 as SYGVKD. The chain's CDR3 is CAISEPGQGAKAFF. The CDR3 DNA reads TGTGCCATCAGTGAGCCGGGACAGGGGGCTAAAGCTTTCTTT.

This chain uses TRBV2 with TRBJ1-1; D not certain. The CDR3 runs 16 residues. Deletions cut 4 bases from V and 3 bases from J, with 18 bases between. From germline, CDR1 is SNHLY and CDR2 FYNNEI. The CDR3 sequence is CASSAELILMDTEAFF. CDR3 nucleotides: TGTGCCAGCAGTGCGGAACTCATTTTAATGGACACTGAAGCTTTCTTT. Supplemented by reference TRBV2 and TRBJ1-1, the full variable domain reads EPEVTQTPSHQVTQMGQEVILRCVPISNHLYFYWYRQILGQKVEFLVSFYNNEISEKSEIFDDQFSVERPDGSNFTLKIRSTKLEDSAMYFCASSAELILMDTEAFFGQGTRLTVV.

The rearrangement joins TRBV14 to TRBJ2-1; D is possibly TRBD1 or TRBD2 (5 bases each). There are 13 residues in the CDR3. Germline V gene sequence: CDR1 SGHDN, CDR2 FVKESK. With 4 bases removed from V and 5 bases from J, the gap between germline ends came to 9 bases. The CDR3 DNA reads as TGTGCCAGCAGCCCAGGGACGCACAATGAGCAGTTCTTC. Protein sequence: CASSPGTHNEQFF.

This clone showed up just a few times. This sequence joins TRBV2 and TRBJ1-4; D not certain. The CDR3 is 12 amino acids. Trimming cost V 4 bases and J 5 bases, with 5 bases left between them. Germline V gene lookup returns CDR1 SNHLY and CDR2 FYNNEI. The CDR3 DNA follows: TGTGCCAGCAGTGTGGGGAATGAAAAACTGTTTTTT. Amino acids: CASSVGNEKLFF.

The chain employs TRBV6-1 and TRBJ1-6; TRBD1 might be the D (6 bases). In germline, CDR1 is MNHNS, CDR2 SASEGT. The CDR3 has 17 amino acids. V lost 2 bases, J lost 2 bases, and 13 bases lay in between. The CDR3 loop is CASSEPSRGPYNSPLHF. CDR3 sequence (DNA): TGTGCCAGCAGTGAACCTTCACGGGGGCCCTATAATTCACCCCTCCACTTT.

There are a few counts of this clone. The chain couples TRBV7-2 to TRBJ1-6; D gene ambiguous. CDR1 is SGHTA, CDR2 FQGNSA, per germline. This CDR3 has 19 amino acids. Trimming stripped 4 bases from V and 0 bases from J, with 19 bases between. As DNA, the CDR3 is TGTGCCAGCAGCTCGAGACTTACCTTAGGGAGCTCCTATAATTCACCCCTCCACTTT. This sequence encodes CASSSRLTLGSSYNSPLHF.

For the CDR3, the DNA is TGCGCCAGCAGCTTGATTGGGGAACGGCACAATGAGCAGTTCTTC. As protein: CASSLIGERHNEQFF. The rearrangement joins TRBV5-1 to TRBJ2-1; D gene uncertain. The CDR3 has 15 residues. Germline V gene lookup returns CDR1 SGHRS and CDR2 YFSETQ. Trimming stripped 1 base from V and 5 bases from J, with 13 bases between.

The V and J genes are TRBV7-6 and TRBJ1-1; 7 nucleotides line up with TRBD1. This CDR3 has 16 amino acids. Germline trimming cut 5 bases from V and 0 bases from J; bases unmatched to any gene: 9. Germline CDR1 is SGHVS and CDR2 is FNYEAQ. CDR3 sequence reads: CASSPAPGQMNTEAFF. The CDR3 bases are TGTGCCAGCAGCCCCGCCCCGGGACAGATGAACACTGAAGCTTTCTTT.

The chain recombines TRBV19 with TRBJ2-2; 9 positions match TRBD1. The CDR3 runs 14 residues. The V and J ends lost 7 bases and 6 bases, in that order; junction bases with no gene match: 6. Germline V gives CDR1 LNHDA, CDR2 SQIVND (reference sequence). CDR3 loop: CASTRDREAGELFF. CDR3 DNA sequence: TGTGCCAGTACTCGGGACAGGGAGGCCGGGGAGCTGTTTTTT.

The chain combines TRBV5-6 with TRBJ2-7; 9 positions match TRBD1. V shed 4 bases, J shed 1 base, and the junction held 3 bases outside the gene matches. Germline assignment: CDR1 SGHDT and CDR2 YYEEEE. The CDR3 sequence is 14 residues long. The CDR3, as DNA: TGTGCCAGCAGCCTTGGACAGGGGTCCTACGAGCAGTACTTC. Its translation: CASSLGQGSYEQYF. Complete variable domain (other parts from reference TRBV5-6 and TRBJ2-7): DAGVTQSPTHLIKTRGQQVTLRCSPKSGHDTVSWYQQALGQGPQFIFQYYEEEERQRGNFPDRFSGHQFPNYSSELNVNALLLGDSALYLCASSLGQGSYEQYFGPGTRLTVT.

V and J are TRBV9 and TRBJ1-4; D gene unclear. CDR1 is SGDLS and CDR2 is YYNGEE in the germline V gene. Trimming removed 0 bases from V and 7 bases from J, with 13 bases in between. This CDR3 spans 15 amino acids. CDR3 sequence reads: CASSVGGHPVEKLFF. In DNA form, the CDR3 reads TGTGCCAGCAGCGTAGGAGGGCATCCCGTTGAAAAACTGTTTTTT.

The sample holds a few counts of this clone. This sequence joins TRBV18 and TRBJ1-6; D perhaps matches TRBD1 (6 bases). Trimming removed 5 bases from V and 9 bases from J, with 23 bases in between. The CDR3 sequence is 17 residues long. Germline CDR1 and CDR2: KGHSH and LQKENI. CDR3 residues: CASSSLPAGVEGSPLHF. CDR3 sequence (DNA): TGTGCCAGCTCATCCCTTCCCGCAGGGGTGGAGGGTTCACCCCTCCACTTT.